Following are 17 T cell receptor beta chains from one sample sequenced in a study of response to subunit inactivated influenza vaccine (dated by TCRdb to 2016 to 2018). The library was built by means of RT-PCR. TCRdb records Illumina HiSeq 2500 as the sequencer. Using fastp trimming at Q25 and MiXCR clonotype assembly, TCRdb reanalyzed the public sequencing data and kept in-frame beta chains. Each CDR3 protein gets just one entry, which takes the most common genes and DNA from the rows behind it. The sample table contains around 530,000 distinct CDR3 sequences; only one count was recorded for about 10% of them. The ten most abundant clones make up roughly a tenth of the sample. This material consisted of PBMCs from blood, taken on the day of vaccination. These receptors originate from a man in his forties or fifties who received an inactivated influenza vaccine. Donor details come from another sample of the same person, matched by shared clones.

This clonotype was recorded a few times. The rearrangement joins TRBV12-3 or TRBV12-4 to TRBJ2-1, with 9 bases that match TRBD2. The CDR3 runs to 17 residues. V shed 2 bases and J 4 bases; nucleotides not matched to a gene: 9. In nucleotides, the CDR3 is TGTGCCAGCAGTTTACCACGTTTGAGCGGGGGGTACAATGAGCAGTTCTTC. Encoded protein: CASSLPRLSGGYNEQFF.

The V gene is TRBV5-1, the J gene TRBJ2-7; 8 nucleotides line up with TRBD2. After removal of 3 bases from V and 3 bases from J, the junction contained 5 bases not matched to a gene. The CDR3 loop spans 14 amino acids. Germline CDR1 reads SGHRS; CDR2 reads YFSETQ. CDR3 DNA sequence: TGCGCCAGCAGCTCCTCCGGGACTAGCTACGAGCAGTACTTC. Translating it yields CASSSSGTSYEQYF.

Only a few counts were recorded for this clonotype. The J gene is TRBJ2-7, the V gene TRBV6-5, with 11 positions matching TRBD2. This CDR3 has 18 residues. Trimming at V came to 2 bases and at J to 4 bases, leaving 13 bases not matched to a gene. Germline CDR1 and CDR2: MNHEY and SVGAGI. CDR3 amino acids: CASSYRPISSGRRYEQYF. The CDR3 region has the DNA TGTGCCAGCAGTTACCGACCCATCTCTAGCGGGAGGCGATACGAGCAGTACTTC.

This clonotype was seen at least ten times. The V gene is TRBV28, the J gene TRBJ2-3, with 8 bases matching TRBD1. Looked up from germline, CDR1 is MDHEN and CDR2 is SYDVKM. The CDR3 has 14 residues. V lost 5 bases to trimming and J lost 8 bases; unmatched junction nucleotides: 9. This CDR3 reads CASSGTGGGGTQYF. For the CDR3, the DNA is TGTGCCAGCAGTGGGACAGGTGGAGGGGGTACGCAGTATTTT.

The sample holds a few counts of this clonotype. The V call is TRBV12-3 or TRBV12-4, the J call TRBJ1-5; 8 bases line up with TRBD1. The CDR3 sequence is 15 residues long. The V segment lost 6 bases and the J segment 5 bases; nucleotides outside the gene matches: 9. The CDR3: CASSRGQGLHQPQHF. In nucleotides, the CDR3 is TGTGCCAGCAGCCGAGGACAGGGCCTACATCAGCCCCAGCATTTT.

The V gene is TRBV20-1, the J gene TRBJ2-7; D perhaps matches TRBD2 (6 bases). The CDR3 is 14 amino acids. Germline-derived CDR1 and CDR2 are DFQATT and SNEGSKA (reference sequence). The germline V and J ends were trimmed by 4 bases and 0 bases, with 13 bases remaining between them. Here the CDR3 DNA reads TGCAGTGCTAACCGGGACTTTCTCTCCTACGAGCAGTACTTC. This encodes CSANRDFLSYEQYF.

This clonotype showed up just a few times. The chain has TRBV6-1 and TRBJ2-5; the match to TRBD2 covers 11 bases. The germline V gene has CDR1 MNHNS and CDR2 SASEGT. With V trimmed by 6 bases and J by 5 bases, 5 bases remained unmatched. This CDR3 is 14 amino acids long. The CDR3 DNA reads TGTGCCAGCAGGCAATTAGCGGGAGGGGAGACCCAGTACTTC. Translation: CASRQLAGGETQYF.

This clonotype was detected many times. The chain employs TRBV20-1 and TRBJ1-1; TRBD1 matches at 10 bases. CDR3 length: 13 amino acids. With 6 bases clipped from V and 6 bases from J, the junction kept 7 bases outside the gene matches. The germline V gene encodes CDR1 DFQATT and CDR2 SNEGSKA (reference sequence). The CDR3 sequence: CSAWGQGSPEAFF. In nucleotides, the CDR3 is TGCAGTGCCTGGGGACAGGGGAGCCCTGAAGCTTTCTTT.

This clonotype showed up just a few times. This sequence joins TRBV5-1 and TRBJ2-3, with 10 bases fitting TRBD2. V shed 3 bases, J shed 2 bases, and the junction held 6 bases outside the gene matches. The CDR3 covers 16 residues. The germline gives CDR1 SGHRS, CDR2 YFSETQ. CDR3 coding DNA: TGCGCCAGCAGCTACCGGACTAGCGGAAACACAGATACGCAGTATTTT. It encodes CASSYRTSGNTDTQYF.

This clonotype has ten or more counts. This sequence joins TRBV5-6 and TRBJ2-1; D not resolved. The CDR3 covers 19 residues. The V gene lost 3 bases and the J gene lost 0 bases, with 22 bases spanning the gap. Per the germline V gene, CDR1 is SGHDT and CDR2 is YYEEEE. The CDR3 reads CASSSSGGLVPGSYNEQFF. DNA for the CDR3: TGTGCCAGCAGCTCCTCTGGTGGGCTAGTCCCCGGCTCCTACAATGAGCAGTTCTTC.

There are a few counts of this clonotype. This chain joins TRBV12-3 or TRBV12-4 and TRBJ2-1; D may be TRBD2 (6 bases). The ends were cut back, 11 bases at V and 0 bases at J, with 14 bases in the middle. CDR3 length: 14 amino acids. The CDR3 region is CASSEGFSYNEQFF. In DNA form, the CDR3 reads TGTGCCTCCTCGGAGGGATTCTCCTACAATGAGCAGTTCTTC.

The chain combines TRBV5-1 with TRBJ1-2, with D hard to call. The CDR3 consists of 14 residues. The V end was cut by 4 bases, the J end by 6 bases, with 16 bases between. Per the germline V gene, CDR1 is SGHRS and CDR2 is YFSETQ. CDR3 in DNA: TGCGCCAGCAGCCACCGGGAGGCTGTGGATGGCTACACCTTC. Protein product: CASSHREAVDGYTF. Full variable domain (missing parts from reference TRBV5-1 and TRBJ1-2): KAGVTQTPRYLIKTRGQQVTLSCSPISGHRSVSWYQQTPGQGLQFLFEYFSETQRNKGNFPGRFSGRQFSNSRSEMNVSTLELGDSALYLCASSHREAVDGYTFGSGTRLTVV.

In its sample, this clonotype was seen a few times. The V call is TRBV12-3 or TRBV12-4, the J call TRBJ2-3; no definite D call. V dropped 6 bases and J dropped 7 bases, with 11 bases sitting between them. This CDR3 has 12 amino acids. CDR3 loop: CASSPYLNTQYF. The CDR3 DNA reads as TGTGCCAGCAGCCCCTATCTTAATACGCAGTATTTT.

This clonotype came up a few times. The CDR3 sequence is CASSRPGTVNTEAFF. The CDR3 DNA follows: TGTGCCAGCAGTAGGCCCGGGACGGTGAACACTGAAGCTTTCTTT. V gene TRBV6-1 combines with J gene TRBJ1-1; possibly TRBD1 for D (5 bases). The CDR3 is made up of 15 amino acids. V lost 5 bases and J lost 0, with 13 bases in between. Germline V gives CDR1 MNHNS, CDR2 SASEGT.

DNA for the CDR3: TGCAGCGCAATGGGACAGGGAAGAGGGGAGACCCAGTACTTC. Residues: CSAMGQGRGETQYF. The chain employs TRBV29-1 and TRBJ2-5; TRBD1 matches at 9 bases. CDR3 size: 14 residues. The germline V gene has CDR1 SQVTM and CDR2 ANQGSEA. Losses at the gene ends were 7 bases for V and 5 bases for J; bases not matched to a gene: 11.

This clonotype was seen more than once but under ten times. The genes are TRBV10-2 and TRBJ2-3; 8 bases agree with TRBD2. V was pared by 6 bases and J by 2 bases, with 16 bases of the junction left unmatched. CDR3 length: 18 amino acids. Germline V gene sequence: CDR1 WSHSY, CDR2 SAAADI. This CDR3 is CASRSEDPLRGATDTQYF. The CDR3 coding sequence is TGCGCCAGCAGAAGCGAAGACCCTTTGCGGGGGGCCACAGATACGCAGTATTTT.

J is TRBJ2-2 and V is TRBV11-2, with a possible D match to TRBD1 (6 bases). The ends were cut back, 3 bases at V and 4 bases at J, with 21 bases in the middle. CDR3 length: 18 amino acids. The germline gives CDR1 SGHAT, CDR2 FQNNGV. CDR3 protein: CASSLGWVGGVSTGELFF. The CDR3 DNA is TGTGCCAGCAGCTTGGGTTGGGTAGGGGGTGTTTCCACCGGGGAGCTGTTTTTT.